This TCR beta chain is from a study of blood T cells in healthy people across ages. Study-wide results and limits: Both naive CD4+ cell counts and diversity were greater in long-lived donors than in aged donors. In older individuals, TCR beta diversity per million T cells was lower, falling roughly linearly with age.

Concerning this clonotype itself: No antigen is known for it.

This CDR3 spans 17 amino acids. V dropped 2 bases and J dropped 2; count of bases not matched to a gene: 8. The germline gives CDR1 LGHNA, CDR2 YNFKEQ. Through a sample-barcoded 5' primer and a J-beta primer mix, a second PCR was run for about 7 to 12 cycles. Each CDR3 protein is one row after TCRdb ran MiXCR on the 5' RACE reads. The sample has hundreds of thousands of distinct CDR3 sequences, roughly 60% seen once; the top ten hold about 20%. The sequenced sample consisted of blood. This TCR was sampled from a young man in good health. This chain links TRBV4-2 with TRBJ2-1, with 8 bases matching TRBD1. The chain's CDR3 is CASSQPQGQGPYNEQFF. CDR3 bases: TGTGCCAGCAGCCAACCTCAAGGACAGGGCCCCTACAATGAGCAGTTCTTC.